Following are 28 T cell receptor beta chains from one sample sequenced in a study of CD8 T cells in Susac syndrome (dated by TCRdb to about 2019). Library preparation was by the immunoSEQ multiplex PCR assay. RNA was extracted using the RNeasy kit, and roughly 0.5 to 1 ug of the RNA was reverse transcribed with random hexamers. TCRdb took the public reads, trimmed them with fastp at Q25, ran MiXCR for clone calling and kept in-frame beta chains. Records with the same CDR3 protein are collapsed into one entry carrying the most frequent genes and DNA. This sample comprises 160,000 or so distinct CDR3 sequences, about 95% of them detected only once. The top ten constitute 0.16% of the sample. Sequencing used CD8+ T cells from PBMCs. The receptors here all came from a human donor with multiple sclerosis.

This clonotype was counted once. The chain recombines TRBV7-9 with TRBJ2-1, with 7 bases identical to TRBD2. The germline V gene encodes CDR1 SEHNR and CDR2 FQNEAQ (reference sequence). Trimming cost V 5 bases and J 6 bases; bases outside gene matches: 13. The CDR3 extends over 16 amino acids. The CDR3 is CASSPQLAKSGNEQFF. The DNA of the CDR3 is TGTGCCAGCAGCCCCCAACTAGCGAAAAGTGGCAATGAGCAGTTCTTC. The full variable domain, rest sourced from reference TRBV7-9 and TRBJ2-1, is DTGVSQNPRHKITKRGQNVTFRCDPISEHNRLYWYRQTLGQGPEFLTYFQNEAQLEKSRLLSDRFSAERPKGSFSTLEIQRTEQGDSAMYLCASSPQLAKSGNEQFFGPGTRLTVL.

The chain is built from TRBV29-1 and TRBJ1-2; 7 bases fit TRBD1. Losses at the gene ends were 4 bases for V and 7 bases for J; bases not matched to a gene: 9. The CDR3 has 13 amino acids. Germline values: CDR1 SQVTM, CDR2 ANQGSEA. The CDR3 protein is CSVGTGEASGYTF. In nucleotides, the CDR3 is TGCAGCGTTGGAACAGGGGAAGCGAGTGGCTACACCTTC.

The chain joins TRBV27 to TRBJ1-2, with no clear D. Trimming removed 3 bases at V and 3 bases at J, with 8 bases between. From germline, CDR1 is MNHEY and CDR2 SMNVEV (reference sequence). This CDR3 is built from 13 residues. The CDR3 sequence is CASSLGRHYGYTF. CDR3 in DNA: TGTGCCAGCAGTTTGGGCAGACACTATGGCTACACCTTC.

The chain has TRBV7-8 and TRBJ1-5; TRBD1 might be the D (6 bases). Germline V gene sequence: CDR1 SGHVS, CDR2 FQNEAQ. The CDR3 covers 15 residues. V was pared by 3 bases and J by 3 bases, with 12 bases between. This CDR3 is CASSFLWGANQPQHF. CDR3 nucleotide sequence: TGTGCCAGCAGCTTCCTTTGGGGGGCCAATCAGCCCCAGCATTTT.

This clonotype showed up just once. V and J are TRBV6-5 and TRBJ2-5; possibly TRBD1 for D (5 bases). With 2 bases removed from V and 4 bases from J, the gap between germline ends came to 11 bases. The CDR3 is made up of 14 amino acids. Germline CDR1 MNHEY, CDR2 SVGAGI. CDR3 bases: TGTGCCAGCAGTTACGGGGCAGGCGGAGAGACCCAGTACTTC. It translates to CASSYGAGGETQYF.

V usage is TRBV27 and J usage is TRBJ2-3; 9 nucleotides match TRBD1. CDR1 and CDR2 (germline): MNHEY, SMNVEV (reference sequence). This CDR3 is built from 13 residues. Trimming cost V 8 bases and J 1 base; bases outside gene matches: 1. Written as DNA, the CDR3 is TGTGCCAGCCGGACAGGGGGCACAGATACGCAGTATTTT. It is translated as CASRTGGTDTQYF.

The chain couples TRBV6-6 to TRBJ2-7; 10 nucleotides agree with TRBD1. The germline CDR1 and CDR2 sequences are MNHNY and SVGAGI (reference sequence). Losses at the gene ends were 2 bases for V and 2 bases for J; bases not matched to a gene: 3. The CDR3 loop spans 15 amino acids. The CDR3 region has the DNA TGTGCCAGCAGTTACAGGACAGGGGGAACCTACGAGCAGTACTTC. Its protein is CASSYRTGGTYEQYF.

This chain connects TRBV18 to TRBJ1-5; the match to TRBD1 covers 7 bases. Germline loops: CDR1 KGHSH, CDR2 LQKENI. Trimming took 6 bases from V and 4 from J; bases not matched to a gene: 9. The CDR3 has 15 amino acids. CDR3: CASSAPGQFNQPQHF. As DNA, the CDR3 is TGTGCCAGCTCCGCGCCGGGACAGTTTAATCAGCCCCAGCATTTT.

The V gene is TRBV7-9, the J gene TRBJ2-1, with 8 bases fitting TRBD2. J was trimmed by 7 bases and V by 3 bases; bases with no gene match: 8. The CDR3 has 15 residues. CDR1 SEHNR and CDR2 FQNEAQ come from the germline V gene (reference sequence). The CDR3 bases are TGTGCCAGCAGCTTTCGAGCGGGAGCGCTTAATGAGCAGTTCTTC. Translating gives CASSFRAGALNEQFF.

The chain couples TRBV7-9 to TRBJ2-5, with TRBD1 identical over 8 bases. After removal of 0 bases from V and 5 bases from J, the junction contained 2 bases not matched to a gene. CDR1 and CDR2 from the germline V gene are SEHNR and FQNEAQ (reference sequence). CDR3 length: 14 residues. CDR3 in DNA: TGTGCCAGCAGCTTAGCCCGGGACAGGGAGACCCAGTACTTC. Translation: CASSLARDRETQYF. Complete variable domain (other parts from reference TRBV7-9 and TRBJ2-5): DTGVSQNPRHKITKRGQNVTFRCDPISEHNRLYWYRQTLGQGPEFLTYFQNEAQLEKSRLLSDRFSAERPKGSFSTLEIQRTEQGDSAMYLCASSLARDRETQYFGPGTRLLVL.

V and J are TRBV20-1 and TRBJ2-7; maybe TRBD1 (6 bases). The CDR3 has 15 residues. The germline V gene encodes CDR1 DFQATT and CDR2 SNEGSKA (reference sequence). Trimming removed 0 bases from V and 6 bases from J, with 18 bases in between. Here the CDR3 reads CSARDLDRPLAEQYF. The CDR3 bases are TGCAGTGCTAGAGATTTGGACAGACCCCTTGCCGAGCAGTACTTC.

The CDR3 DNA follows: TGTGCCAGCAGTTTAGACAGGGCGAAGAGCAATCAGCCCCAGCATTTT. This gives the protein CASSLDRAKSNQPQHF. The genes are TRBV28 and TRBJ1-5; 7 positions agree with TRBD1. The CDR3 length is 16 residues. The germline gives CDR1 MDHEN, CDR2 SYDVKM. Trimming removed 2 bases from V and 1 base from J; junction bases left unmatched: 5.

CDR3 amino acids: CAWAESGRAPDTQYF. CDR3 coding DNA: TGTGCCTGGGCGGAGAGCGGGAGGGCCCCAGATACGCAGTATTTT. The chain couples TRBV30 to TRBJ2-3; TRBD2 matches 10 bases. J was trimmed by 4 bases and V by 5 bases; bases with no gene match: 9. CDR1 is GTSNPN and CDR2 is SVGIG in the germline V gene (reference sequence). The CDR3 extends over 15 amino acids. The variable domain in full, with the rest retrieved from reference TRBV30 and TRBJ2-3, is SQTIHQWPATLVQPVGSPLSLECTVEGTSNPNLYWYRQAAGRGLQLLFYSVGIGQISSEVPQNLSASRPQDRQFILSSKKLLLSDSGFYLCAWAESGRAPDTQYFGPGTRLTVL.

This chain links TRBV29-1 with TRBJ1-5; D is perhaps TRBD1 (6 bases). CDR3 length: 14 residues. The V gene's germline CDR1 is SQVTM and CDR2 ANQGSEA. Trimming removed 0 bases from V and 6 bases from J, with 12 bases in between. The CDR3 DNA follows: TGCAGCGTTGAAGACTGGGGGCGTAGTCAGCCCCAGCATTTT. This translates into CSVEDWGRSQPQHF.

The chain employs TRBV9 and TRBJ2-6; D is undetermined. The CDR3 is 17 residues long. The germline gives CDR1 SGDLS, CDR2 YYNGEE. V lost 3 bases and J lost 0, with 13 bases in between. This CDR3 is CASSGAHPYSGANVLTF. DNA for the CDR3: TGTGCCAGCAGCGGGGCACACCCGTACTCTGGGGCCAACGTCCTGACTTTC.

V gene TRBV2 combines with J gene TRBJ2-1; no definite D call. Trimming stripped 6 bases from V and 7 bases from J, with 7 bases between. The CDR3 totals 11 residues. The V gene's germline CDR1 is SNHLY and CDR2 FYNNEI. The CDR3 reads CASRSVNEQFF. As DNA, the CDR3 is TGTGCCAGCAGAAGTGTTAATGAGCAGTTCTTC.

The chain carries TRBV27 and TRBJ2-5, with no clear D. CDR1 and CDR2 from the germline V gene are MNHEY and SMNVEV (reference sequence). The CDR3 is made up of 13 amino acids. The ends were cut back, 6 bases at V and 3 bases at J, with 11 bases in the middle. The CDR3 DNA reads TGTGCCAGCAGAGCCGGACCCAAAGAGACCCAGTACTTC. Translated: CASRAGPKETQYF.

The V gene is TRBV5-1, the J gene TRBJ1-1; D possibly corresponds to TRBD1 (5 bases). The CDR3 extends over 13 amino acids. Trimming pared 5 bases from V and 3 bases from J, leaving 11 bases between. CDR1 and CDR2 from the germline V gene are SGHRS and YFSETQ. CDR3 coding DNA: TGCGCCAGCAGACGGGGGGACCACACTGAAGCTTTCTTT. Translating it yields CASRRGDHTEAFF.

V usage is TRBV9 and J usage is TRBJ1-2; D unresolved. The CDR3 covers 11 residues. Germline V gene lookup returns CDR1 SGDLS and CDR2 YYNGEE. V shed 4 bases and J shed 8 bases, with 9 bases lying between them. The CDR3 sequence: CASSSRYGYTF. For the CDR3, the DNA is TGTGCCAGCAGCTCGAGGTACGGCTACACCTTC.

This chain joins TRBV5-1 and TRBJ1-2; D is unclear. The CDR3 runs 14 residues. CDR1 SGHRS and CDR2 YFSETQ come from the germline V gene. V lost 3 bases and J lost 3, with 12 bases in between. Written as DNA, the CDR3 is TGCGCCAGCAGCTACGAAGGTGGACACTATGGCTACACCTTC. This codes for CASSYEGGHYGYTF.

The V and J genes are TRBV13 and TRBJ2-2; unclear D gene. Trimming took 4 bases from V and 7 from J, leaving 13 bases between them. CDR1 and CDR2 from the germline V gene are PRHDT and FYEKMQ (reference sequence). This CDR3 region has 14 residues. The CDR3 sequence: CASSSPVLFGELFF. CDR3 DNA: TGTGCCAGCAGCTCCCCTGTTCTTTTCGGGGAGCTGTTTTTT.

This chain connects TRBV3-1 to TRBJ2-1; 10 bases line up with TRBD1. With V trimmed by 3 bases and J by 7 bases, 12 bases remained unmatched. The CDR3 has 17 residues. Looked up from germline, CDR1 is LGHDT and CDR2 is YNNKEL (reference sequence). CDR3 DNA: TGTGCCAGCAGCCAGGACAACCGGGACAGGGGTCGAAATGAGCAGTTCTTC. Residues: CASSQDNRDRGRNEQFF.

The chain uses TRBV3-1 and TRBJ1-2, with 7 positions matching TRBD1. The CDR3 runs 16 residues. Per the germline V gene, CDR1 is LGHDT and CDR2 is YNNKEL (reference sequence). Trimming at V came to 2 bases and at J to 3 bases, leaving 9 bases not matched to a gene. The CDR3 reads CASSQSRGDRHYGYTF. CDR3 sequence (DNA): TGTGCCAGCAGCCAATCCCGTGGGGACAGACACTATGGCTACACCTTC.

The chain links TRBV5-4 to TRBJ2-5, with D hard to call. Germline CDR1 is SGHNT and CDR2 is YYREEE (reference sequence). CDR3 size: 14 residues. V gave up 0 bases and J gave up 1 base, with 7 bases separating them. The CDR3 sequence: CASSLAAFQETQYF. CDR3 bases: TGTGCCAGCAGCTTGGCCGCATTCCAAGAGACCCAGTACTTC.

This chain joins TRBV11-2 and TRBJ1-2, with 9 bases fitting TRBD1. Trimming cost V 1 base and J 7 bases; bases outside gene matches: 7. The CDR3 loop spans 15 amino acids. The germline V gene has CDR1 SGHAT and CDR2 FQNNGV. DNA for the CDR3: TGTGCCAGCAGCTTAGCCCGGACAGGGGAGGTTGGCTACACCTTC. It translates to CASSLARTGEVGYTF.

The chain carries TRBV7-9 and TRBJ2-7; 12 bases are shared with TRBD1. Germline assignment: CDR1 SEHNR and CDR2 FQNEAQ (reference sequence). Germline trimming cut 5 bases from V and 6 bases from J; bases unmatched to any gene: 5. The CDR3 is made up of 14 amino acids. The CDR3 DNA follows: TGTGCCAGCAGCCACCGGGACAGGGGGCTCGAGCAGTACTTC. Protein: CASSHRDRGLEQYF.

The V gene is TRBV9, the J gene TRBJ2-3; 8 bases fit TRBD2. Unmatched junction bases numbered 3, after V lost 0 bases and J lost 0 bases. The CDR3 extends over 16 amino acids. Looked up from germline, CDR1 is SGDLS and CDR2 is YYNGEE. CDR3 protein: CASSVEIAGSTDTQYF. DNA of the CDR3: TGTGCCAGCAGCGTAGAAATAGCGGGGAGCACAGATACGCAGTATTTT.

V gene TRBV2 combines with J gene TRBJ2-3; 7 bases fit TRBD1. The CDR3 covers 16 residues. Germline V gene sequence: CDR1 SNHLY, CDR2 FYNNEI. The V segment lost 6 bases and the J segment 0 bases; nucleotides outside the gene matches: 9. CDR3 in amino acids: CASRRTGPLSTDTQYF. CDR3 DNA sequence: TGTGCCAGCAGGCGGACAGGTCCCCTTAGCACAGATACGCAGTATTTT. Looking up the rest from reference TRBV2 and TRBJ2-3 gives the full variable domain: EPEVTQTPSHQVTQMGQEVILRCVPISNHLYFYWYRQILGQKVEFLVSFYNNEISEKSEIFDDQFSVERPDGSNFTLKIRSTKLEDSAMYFCASRRTGPLSTDTQYFGPGTRLTVL.